These 5 T cell receptor beta chains came from one sample sequenced in a study of blood T cell repertoires in COVID-19. The protocol was immunoSEQ multiplex PCR, while the TCRdb copy is restricted to in-frame clones and leaves out a portion. The table includes 200,000 to 250,000 clones, approximately 90% detected once. The sequencing input was peripheral blood. These receptors were collected from a man older than 75 with acute or convalescent COVID-19.

The chain has TRBV27 and TRBJ1-5; 9 bases are shared with TRBD1. Per the germline V gene, CDR1 is MNHEY and CDR2 is SMNVEV (reference sequence). The CDR3 is made up of 15 amino acids. V was clipped by 3 bases and J by 6 bases; unmatched bases: 6. CDR3 loop: CASSLAQGAGQPQHF. Here the CDR3 DNA reads TGTGCCAGCAGTTTGGCACAGGGGGCAGGTCAGCCCCAGCATTTT.

This chain connects TRBV6-2 or TRBV6-3 to TRBJ2-4; TRBD2 agrees at 11 bases. The CDR3 totals 19 residues. The V gene's germline CDR1 is MNHEY and CDR2 SVGEGT. V dropped 0 bases and J dropped 5; count of bases not matched to a gene: 12. The CDR3 DNA reads as TGTGCCAGCAGTTACTCGAATAGCGGGAGGGGAATGGTGCAAAACATTCAGTACTTC. Translated, it gives CASSYSNSGRGMVQNIQYF.

This chain uses TRBV7-3 with TRBJ2-4, with 14 bases lining up with TRBD2. This CDR3 region has 18 residues. The germline V gene encodes CDR1 SGHTA and CDR2 FQGTGA. The V gene end was trimmed by 2 bases and the J gene end by 7 bases; junction bases not matched to a gene: 10. The DNA of the CDR3 is TGTGCCAGCAGCTTACGGGGGACTAGCGGGAGTGTCCCGAACATTCAGTACTTC. Translating gives CASSLRGTSGSVPNIQYF.

This chain links TRBV6-5 with TRBJ2-3, with 11 nucleotides matching TRBD1. Germline V gene sequence: CDR1 MNHEY, CDR2 SVGAGI. V lost 10 bases and J lost 3; bases outside the gene matches: 9. The CDR3 has 15 residues. CDR3: CATSLDRGQTDTQYF. The CDR3 DNA follows: TGTGCCACTTCCCTGGACAGGGGGCAGACAGATACGCAGTATTTT.

V and J are TRBV5-1 and TRBJ2-1, with 10 bases fitting TRBD2. V was pared by 3 bases and J by 2 bases, with 2 bases of the junction left unmatched. CDR1 SGHRS and CDR2 YFSETQ come from the germline V gene. The CDR3 spans 15 residues. The CDR3 loop is CASSSSGSTYNEQFF. For the CDR3, the DNA is TGCGCCAGCAGCTCTAGCGGGAGTACCTACAATGAGCAGTTCTTC.